What follows is one T cell receptor (beta chain) and its context. Its recognized antigen is unknown. Nothing much larger sits one base from this clone, and base qualities are not available. The data originate from a study of CD8+ T cells in alopecia areata (dated 2018 in TCRdb). For the study in its entirety: The treated patients took part in an open-label pilot trial in which moderate-to-severe alopecia areata was treated with oral tofacitinib at 5 to 10 mg twice daily. Patients stayed on tofacitinib for 6 to 18 months and then had 6 months of follow-up off drug so that delayed response and recurrence could be assessed. To study T cell clonal expansion in alopecia areata, the researchers applied high-throughput TCRbeta sequencing to both the C3H/HeJ mouse model and human patients. In humans, TCRbeta sequencing was performed on scalp tissue and on sorted CD4+ and CD8+ peripheral blood T cells from healthy controls and from patients with patchy or totalis/universalis alopecia areata. Biopsies were taken from tofacitinib-treated patients at baseline and again at 4 and 24 weeks into treatment, and several of those patients also had a later scalp biopsy. Scalp clonality was compared among normal scalp (n=4), patchy alopecia areata scalp (n=8), and alopecia totalis/universalis scalp (n=8). RNA was obtained with the PAXgene miRNA kit for fixed scalp, the miRNeasy kit for PBMCs, and the RNeasy kit for mouse skin. Amplification of TCRbeta CDR3 regions was done by immunoSEQ multiplex PCR using 35 Vbeta forward primers and 13 Jbeta reverse primers.

Lesional scalp punch biopsies and peripheral blood were obtained from alopecia areata patients. PBMCs were separated by density centrifugation and stained for CD3, CD4 and CD8, after which CD4+ and CD8+ T cells were sorted on a FACSAria. General conclusions and limits of the study: TCR sequences shared between patients were less clear than in mice, possibly partly because of HLA diversity in the patient population. Compared with normal scalp, lesional scalp had higher clonality and more expanded CD8+ clones, particularly in alopecia totalis/universalis, a pattern that suggests antigenic drive. Unlike mouse skin, where gammadelta T cells dominate, normal human skin contains resident alphabeta T cells that get sequenced too, which complicates analysis of the scalp TCR repertoire.

The library was built by means of the immunoSEQ multiplex PCR assay. For TCR sequencing, RNA was extracted from every sample and reverse transcribed into cDNA to serve as template. SuperScript III was used for first-strand cDNA synthesis, primed with a 2:1 mix of oligo-dT and random hexamers. A synthetic immune receptor repertoire was used to assess amplification bias, and residual bias was removed computationally. In the paper's pipeline: Raw reads were preprocessed for error removal, and CDR3 was defined according to IMGT conventions as running from the conserved cysteine to phenylalanine. Clonality was computed by normalizing Shannon entropy by log2 of the number of productive unique TCRs and subtracting the result from 1. CD4 or CD8 identity of scalp clones was inferred by cross-referencing scalp TCRbeta sequences with sorted blood CD4 and CD8 repertoires. Held by TCRdb, this immuneACCESS table contains in-frame sequences only and omits some clones. Under half of the omission traces to an unresolved V gene where checked; the cause of the rest is unknown. V and J calls plus clone size are reproduced from that table; the DNA served to infer D and trimming. The sample includes approximately 89,000 clones, with nearly 45% observed a single time. Almost 0.8% of the sample is taken by the ten largest.

V is cut by 2 bases and J by 7 bases, and the space between the germline ends is 11 bases. Via the germline V gene, CDR1 is MNHEY and CDR2 SVGAGI. From cysteine to phenylalanine, the CDR3 is 13 amino acids long. Of the read, only the CDR3 DNA is kept; its 39 bases are in frame from base 1. The sequenced sample was CD4+ T cells sorted from blood. The sequence was collected from a human donor with alopecia areata. In this chain, TRBV6-5 is recombined with TRBJ1-1; TRBD1 is possibly the D segment (5 matching bases). The CDR3 sequence is CASSYAGPREAFF. The DNA is as follows: TGTGCCAGCAGTTACGCGGGGCCGCGTGAAGCTTTCTTT.